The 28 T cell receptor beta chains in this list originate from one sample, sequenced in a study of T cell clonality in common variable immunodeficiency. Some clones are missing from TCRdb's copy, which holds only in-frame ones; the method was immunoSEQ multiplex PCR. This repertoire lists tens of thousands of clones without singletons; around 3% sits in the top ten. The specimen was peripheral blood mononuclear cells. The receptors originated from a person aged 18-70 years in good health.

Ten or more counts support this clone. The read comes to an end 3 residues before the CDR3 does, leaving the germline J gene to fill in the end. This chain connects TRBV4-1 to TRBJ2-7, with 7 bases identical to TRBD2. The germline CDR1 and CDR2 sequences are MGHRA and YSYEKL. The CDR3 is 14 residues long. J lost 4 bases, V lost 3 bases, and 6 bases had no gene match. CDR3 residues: CASSHRGEGYEQYF. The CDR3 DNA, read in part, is TGCGCCAGCAGCCACCGTGGGGAGGGGTACGAG.

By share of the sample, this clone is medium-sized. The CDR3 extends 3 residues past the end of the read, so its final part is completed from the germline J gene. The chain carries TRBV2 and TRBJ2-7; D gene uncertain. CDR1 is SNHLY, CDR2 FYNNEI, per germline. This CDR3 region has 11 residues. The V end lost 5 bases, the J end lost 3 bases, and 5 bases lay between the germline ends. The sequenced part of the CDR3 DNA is TGTGCCAGCAGTAACGGCTACGAG. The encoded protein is CASSNGYE. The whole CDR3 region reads CASSNGYEQYF.

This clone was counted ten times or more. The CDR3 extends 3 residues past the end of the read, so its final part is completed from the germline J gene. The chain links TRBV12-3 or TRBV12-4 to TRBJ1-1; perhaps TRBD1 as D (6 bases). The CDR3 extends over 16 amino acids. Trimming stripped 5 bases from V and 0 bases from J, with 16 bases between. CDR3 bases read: TGTGCCAGCAGTCCAAGGGGGTTAGGTTTGAACACTGAA. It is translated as CASSPRGLGLNTE. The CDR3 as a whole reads CASSPRGLGLNTEAFF.

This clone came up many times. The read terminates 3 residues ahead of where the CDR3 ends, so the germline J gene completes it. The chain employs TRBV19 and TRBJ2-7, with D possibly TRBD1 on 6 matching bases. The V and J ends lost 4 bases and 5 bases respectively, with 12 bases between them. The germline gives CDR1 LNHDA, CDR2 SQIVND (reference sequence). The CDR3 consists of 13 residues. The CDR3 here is CASSSRQANEQYF. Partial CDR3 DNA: TGTGCCAGTAGTAGCCGACAGGCCAACGAG.

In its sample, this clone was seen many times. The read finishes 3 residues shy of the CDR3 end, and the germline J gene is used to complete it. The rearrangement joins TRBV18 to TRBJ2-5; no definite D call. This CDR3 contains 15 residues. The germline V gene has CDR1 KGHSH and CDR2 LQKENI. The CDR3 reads CASSPRSGGSYTQYF. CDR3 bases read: TGTGCCAGCTCACCAAGATCGGGTGGTTCGTACACC.

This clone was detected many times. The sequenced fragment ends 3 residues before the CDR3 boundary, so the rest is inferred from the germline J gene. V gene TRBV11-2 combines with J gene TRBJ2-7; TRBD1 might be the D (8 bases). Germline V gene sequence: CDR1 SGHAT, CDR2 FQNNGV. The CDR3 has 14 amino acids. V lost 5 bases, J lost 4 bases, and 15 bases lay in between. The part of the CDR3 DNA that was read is TGTGCCAGCAGCCTGAACAGGGGGGGATACGAG. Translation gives CASSLNRGGYE. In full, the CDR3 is CASSLNRGGYEQYF.

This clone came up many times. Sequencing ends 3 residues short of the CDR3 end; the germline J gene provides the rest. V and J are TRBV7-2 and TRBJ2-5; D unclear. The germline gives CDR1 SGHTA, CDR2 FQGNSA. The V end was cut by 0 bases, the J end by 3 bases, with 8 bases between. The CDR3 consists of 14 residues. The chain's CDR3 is CASSLASIKETQYF. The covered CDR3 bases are TGTGCCAGCAGCTTAGCGTCTATCAAAGAGACC.

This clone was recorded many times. The CDR3 sequence is CASSSRDRGDTIYF. CDR3 DNA, as far as it was read: TGCGCCAGCAGCTCCAGGGACAGGGGGGACACC. The chain is built from TRBV5-1 and TRBJ1-3; 11 nucleotides line up with TRBD1. The read ends 3 residues early relative to the CDR3; the germline J gene fills the gap. Germline V gene data show CDR1 as SGHRS and CDR2 as YFSETQ. Trimming took 3 bases from V and 8 from J; bases not matched to a gene: 4. The CDR3 covers 14 residues.

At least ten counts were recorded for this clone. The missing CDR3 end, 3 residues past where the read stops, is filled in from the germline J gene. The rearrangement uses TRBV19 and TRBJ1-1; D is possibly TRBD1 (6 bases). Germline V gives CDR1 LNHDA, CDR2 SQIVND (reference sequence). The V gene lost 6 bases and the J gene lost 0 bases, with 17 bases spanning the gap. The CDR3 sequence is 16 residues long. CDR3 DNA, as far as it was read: TGTGCCAGTAGAAAGATGGGACAAACGTTGAACACTGAA. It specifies CASRKMGQTLNTE. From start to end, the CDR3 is CASRKMGQTLNTEAFF. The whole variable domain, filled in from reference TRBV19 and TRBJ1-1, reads DGGITQSPKYLFRKEGQNVTLSCEQNLNHDAMYWYRQDPGQGLRLIYYSQIVNDFQKGDIAEGYSVSREKKESFPLTVTSAQKNPTAFYLCASRKMGQTLNTEAFFGQGTRLTVV.

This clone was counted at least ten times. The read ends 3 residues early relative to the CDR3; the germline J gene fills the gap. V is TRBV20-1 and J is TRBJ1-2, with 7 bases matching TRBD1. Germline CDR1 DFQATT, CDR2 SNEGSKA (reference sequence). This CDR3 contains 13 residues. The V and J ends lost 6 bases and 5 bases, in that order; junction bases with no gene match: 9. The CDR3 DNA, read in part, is TGCAGTGCATACGTTGGGACAGATTATGGC. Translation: CSAYVGTDYG. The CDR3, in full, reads CSAYVGTDYGYTF.

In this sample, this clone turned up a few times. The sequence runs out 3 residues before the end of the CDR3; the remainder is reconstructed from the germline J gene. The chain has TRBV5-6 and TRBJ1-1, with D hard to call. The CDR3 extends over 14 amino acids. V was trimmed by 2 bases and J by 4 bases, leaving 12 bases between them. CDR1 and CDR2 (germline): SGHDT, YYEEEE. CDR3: CASSFMPGSTEAFF. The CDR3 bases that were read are TGTGCCAGCAGCTTCATGCCGGGGTCCACTGAA. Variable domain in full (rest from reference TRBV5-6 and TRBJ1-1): DAGVTQSPTHLIKTRGQQVTLRCSPKSGHDTVSWYQQALGQGPQFIFQYYEEEERQRGNFPDRFSGHQFPNYSSELNVNALLLGDSALYLCASSFMPGSTEAFFGQGTRLTVV.

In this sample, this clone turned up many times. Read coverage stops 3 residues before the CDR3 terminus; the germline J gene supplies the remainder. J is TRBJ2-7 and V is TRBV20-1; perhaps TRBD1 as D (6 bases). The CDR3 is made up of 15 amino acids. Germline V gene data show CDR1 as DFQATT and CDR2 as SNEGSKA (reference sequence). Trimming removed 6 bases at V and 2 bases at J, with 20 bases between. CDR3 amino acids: CSACDPGVKTYEQYF. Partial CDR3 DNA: TGCAGTGCCTGCGACCCAGGGGTAAAGACCTACGAG.

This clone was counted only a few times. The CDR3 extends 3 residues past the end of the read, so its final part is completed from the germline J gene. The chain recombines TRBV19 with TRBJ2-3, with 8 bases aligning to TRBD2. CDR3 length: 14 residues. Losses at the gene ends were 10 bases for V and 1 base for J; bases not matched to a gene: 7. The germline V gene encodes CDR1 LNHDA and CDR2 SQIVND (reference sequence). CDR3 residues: CATRAGEGTDTQYF. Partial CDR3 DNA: TGTGCCACCAGAGCGGGAGAGGGCACAGATACG.

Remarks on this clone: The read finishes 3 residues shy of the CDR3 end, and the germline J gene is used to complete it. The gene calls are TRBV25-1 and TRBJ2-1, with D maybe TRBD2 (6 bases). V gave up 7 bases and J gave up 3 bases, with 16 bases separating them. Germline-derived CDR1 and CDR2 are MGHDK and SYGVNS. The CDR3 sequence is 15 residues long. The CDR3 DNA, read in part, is TGTGCCAGCATGGGGCCGGGAGATATCTACAATGAG. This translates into CASMGPGDIYNE. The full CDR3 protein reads CASMGPGDIYNEQFF. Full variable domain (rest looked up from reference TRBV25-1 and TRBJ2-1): EADIYQTPRYLVIGTGKKITLECSQTMGHDKMYWYQQDPGMELHLIHYSYGVNSTEKGDLSSESTVSRIRTEHFPLTLESARPSHTSQYLCASMGPGDIYNEQFFGPGTRLTVL.

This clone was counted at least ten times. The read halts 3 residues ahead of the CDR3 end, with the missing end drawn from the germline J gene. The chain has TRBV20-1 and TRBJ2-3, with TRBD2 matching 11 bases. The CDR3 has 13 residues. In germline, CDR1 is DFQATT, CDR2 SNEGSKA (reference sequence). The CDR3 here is CGVAGGSIDTQYF. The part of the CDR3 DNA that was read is TGCGGTGTAGCGGGAGGGAGTATAGATACG.

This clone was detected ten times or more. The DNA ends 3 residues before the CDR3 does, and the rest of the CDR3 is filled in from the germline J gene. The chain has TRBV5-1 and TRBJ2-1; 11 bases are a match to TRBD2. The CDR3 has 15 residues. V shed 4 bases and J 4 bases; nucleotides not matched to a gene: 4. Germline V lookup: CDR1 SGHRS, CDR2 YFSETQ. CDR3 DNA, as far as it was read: TGCGCCAGCAGCCCCACTAGCGGGGGATACAATGAG. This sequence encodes CASSPTSGGYNE. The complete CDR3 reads CASSPTSGGYNEQFF.

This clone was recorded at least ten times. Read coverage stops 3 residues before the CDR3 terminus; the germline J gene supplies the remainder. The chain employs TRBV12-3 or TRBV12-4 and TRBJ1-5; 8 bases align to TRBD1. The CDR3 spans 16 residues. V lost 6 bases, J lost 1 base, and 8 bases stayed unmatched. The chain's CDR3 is CASRSGTGGSNQPQHF. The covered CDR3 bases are TGTGCCAGCAGGTCTGGGACAGGAGGGAGCAATCAGCCC.

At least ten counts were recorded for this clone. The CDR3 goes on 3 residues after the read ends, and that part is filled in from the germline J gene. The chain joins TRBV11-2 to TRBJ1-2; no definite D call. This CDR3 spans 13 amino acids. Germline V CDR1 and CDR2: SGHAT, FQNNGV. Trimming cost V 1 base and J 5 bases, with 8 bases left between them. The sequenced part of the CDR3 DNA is TGTGCCAGCAGCTTAGCAAGGGCATATGGC. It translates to CASSLARAYG. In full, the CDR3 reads CASSLARAYGYTF.

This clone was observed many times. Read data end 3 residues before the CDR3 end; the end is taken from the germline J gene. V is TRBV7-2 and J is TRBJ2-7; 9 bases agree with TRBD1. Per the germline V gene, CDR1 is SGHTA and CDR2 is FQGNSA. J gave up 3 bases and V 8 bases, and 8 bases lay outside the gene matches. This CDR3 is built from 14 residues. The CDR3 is CASGQGLFNYEQYF. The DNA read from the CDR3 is TGTGCCAGCGGACAGGGGCTCTTTAACTACGAG.

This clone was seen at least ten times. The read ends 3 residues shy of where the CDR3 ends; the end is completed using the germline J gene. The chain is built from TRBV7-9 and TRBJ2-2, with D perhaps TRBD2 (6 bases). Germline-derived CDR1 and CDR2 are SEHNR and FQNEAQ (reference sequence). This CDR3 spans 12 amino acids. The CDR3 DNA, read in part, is TGTGCCAGCAGCTCCCTCGGAGGGTGG. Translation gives CASSSLGGW. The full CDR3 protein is CASSSLGGWLFF. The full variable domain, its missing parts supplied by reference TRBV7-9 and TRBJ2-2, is DTGVSQNPRHKITKRGQNVTFRCDPISEHNRLYWYRQTLGQGPEFLTYFQNEAQLEKSRLLSDRFSAERPKGSFSTLEIQRTEQGDSAMYLCASSSLGGWLFFGEGSRLTVL.

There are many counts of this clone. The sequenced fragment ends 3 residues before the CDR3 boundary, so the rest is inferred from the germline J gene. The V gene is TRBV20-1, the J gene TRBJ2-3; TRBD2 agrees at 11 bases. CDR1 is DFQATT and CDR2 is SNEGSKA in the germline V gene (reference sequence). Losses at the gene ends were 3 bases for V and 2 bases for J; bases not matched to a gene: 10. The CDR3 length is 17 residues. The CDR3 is CSARDTLGLAVTDTQYF. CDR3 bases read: TGCAGTGCTAGGGATACCCTGGGACTAGCGGTCACAGATACG.

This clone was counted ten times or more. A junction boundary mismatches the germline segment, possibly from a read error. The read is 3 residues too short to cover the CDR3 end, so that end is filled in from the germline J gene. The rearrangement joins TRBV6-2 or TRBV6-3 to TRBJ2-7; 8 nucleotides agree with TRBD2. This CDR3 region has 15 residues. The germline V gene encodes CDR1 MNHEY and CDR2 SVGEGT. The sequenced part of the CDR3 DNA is TGTGCCAGCAGTCGCTCACTAGCGGTGTCCTCCGAG. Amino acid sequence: CASSRSLAVSSE. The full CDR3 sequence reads CASSRSLAVSSEQYF.

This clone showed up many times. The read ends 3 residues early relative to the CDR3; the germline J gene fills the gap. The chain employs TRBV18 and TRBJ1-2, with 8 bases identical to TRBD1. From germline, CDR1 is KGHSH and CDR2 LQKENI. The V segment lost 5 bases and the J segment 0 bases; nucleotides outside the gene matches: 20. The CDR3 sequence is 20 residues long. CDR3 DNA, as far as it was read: TGTGCCAGCTCATACCAGAACGGACAGGGCTTGGGAAAAGCTAACTATGGC. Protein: CASSYQNGQGLGKANYG. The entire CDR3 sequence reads CASSYQNGQGLGKANYGYTF.

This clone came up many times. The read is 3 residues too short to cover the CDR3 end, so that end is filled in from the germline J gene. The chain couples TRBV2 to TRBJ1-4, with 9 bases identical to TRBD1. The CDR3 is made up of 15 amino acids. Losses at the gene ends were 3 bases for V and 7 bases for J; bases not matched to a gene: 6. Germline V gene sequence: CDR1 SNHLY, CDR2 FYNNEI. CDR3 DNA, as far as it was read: TGTGCCAGCAGTGACCTAGGGACAGGGAGTGAAAAA. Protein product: CASSDLGTGSEK. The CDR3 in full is CASSDLGTGSEKLFF.

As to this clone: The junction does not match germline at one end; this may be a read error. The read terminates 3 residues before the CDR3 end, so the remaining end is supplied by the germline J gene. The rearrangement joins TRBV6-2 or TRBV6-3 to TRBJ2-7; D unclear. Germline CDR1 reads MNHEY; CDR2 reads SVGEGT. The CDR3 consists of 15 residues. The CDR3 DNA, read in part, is TGTGCCAGCAGTTATGGAAGTAGCTCCTCCTGCGAG. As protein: CASSYGSSSSCE. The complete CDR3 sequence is CASSYGSSSSCEQYF.

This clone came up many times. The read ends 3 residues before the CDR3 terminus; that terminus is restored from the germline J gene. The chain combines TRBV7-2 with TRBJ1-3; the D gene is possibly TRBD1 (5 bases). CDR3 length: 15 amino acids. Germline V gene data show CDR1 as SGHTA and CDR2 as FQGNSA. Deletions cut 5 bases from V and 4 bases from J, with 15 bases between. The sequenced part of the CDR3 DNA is TGTGCCAGCAGCCTAACTACGGGACTGGGAAACACC. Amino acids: CASSLTTGLGNT. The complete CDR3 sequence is CASSLTTGLGNTIYF. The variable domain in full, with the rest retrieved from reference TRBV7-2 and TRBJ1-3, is GAGVSQSPSNKVTEKGKDVELRCDPISGHTALYWYRQSLGQGLEFLIYFQGNSAPDKSGLPSDRFSAERTGGSVSTLTIQRTQQEDSAVYLCASSLTTGLGNTIYFGEGSWLTVV.

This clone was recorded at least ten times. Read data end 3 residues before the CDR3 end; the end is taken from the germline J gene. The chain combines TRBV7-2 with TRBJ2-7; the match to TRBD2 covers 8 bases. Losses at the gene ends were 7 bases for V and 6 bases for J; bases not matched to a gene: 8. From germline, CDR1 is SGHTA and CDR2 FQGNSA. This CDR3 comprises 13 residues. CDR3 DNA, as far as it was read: TGTGCCAGCACCAAGGGGCTAGCGGGCGAG. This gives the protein CASTKGLAGE. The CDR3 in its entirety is CASTKGLAGEQYF.

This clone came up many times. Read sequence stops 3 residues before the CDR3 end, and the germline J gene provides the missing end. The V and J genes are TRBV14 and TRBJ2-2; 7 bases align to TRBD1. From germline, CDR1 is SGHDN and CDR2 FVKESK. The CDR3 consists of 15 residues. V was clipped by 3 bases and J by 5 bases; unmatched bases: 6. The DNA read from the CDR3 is TGTGCCAGCAGCCACGGGACAGAGGGGACCGGGGAG. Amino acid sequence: CASSHGTEGTGE. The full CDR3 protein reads CASSHGTEGTGELFF.